This T cell receptor beta chain was captured by sequencing in a study of Tregs in tolerant kidney transplant recipients. Findings of the study overall: Tregs expanded with activated donor B cells seemed most donor-specific. No direct test of biological reproducibility was done here.

With regard to this clone: What it binds is unknown.

Germline CDR1 is MNHEY and CDR2 is SVGAGI. V was pared by 6 bases and J by 7 bases, with 10 bases of the junction left unmatched. This CDR3 is built from 14 residues. Generated by immunoSEQ multiplex PCR, the TCRdb table keeps only in-frame clones and is missing some. The top ten hold approximately 4.8% of the sample, which has approximately 65,000 clones, 65% to 85% seen once. The chain joins TRBV6-5 to TRBJ1-2, with 8 bases identical to TRBD1. The sample consisted of CD4+ T cells from blood. This TCR derives from a human donor in good health. CDR3 sequence: CASRRTGRASGYTF. In nucleotides, the CDR3 is TGTGCCAGCAGGCGGACAGGGCGGGCTTCTGGCTACACCTTC.